One sample yielded the 23 T cell receptor beta chains listed below, sequenced in a study of CD8 T cells in Susac syndrome. RNA totalling about 0.45 to 1 ug underwent reverse transcription with random hexamers. TCRdb independently ran MiXCR on the immunoSEQ multiplex PCR reads; one entry per CDR3 protein. The sample comprises 250,000 to 350,000 distinct CDR3 sequences, about 90% of which are singletons, and roughly 0.064% rests with the top ten. Material: CD4+ T cells from PBMCs. Receptors were obtained from a human donor with multiple sclerosis.

V is TRBV19 and J is TRBJ1-2, with a tentative D call TRBD1 (6 bases). The ends were cut back, 4 bases at V and 6 bases at J, with 15 bases in the middle. CDR1 is LNHDA and CDR2 is SQIVND in the germline V gene (reference sequence). This CDR3 has 14 amino acids. The CDR3 is CASSTNTGSHGYTF. The CDR3 DNA is TGTGCCAGTAGTACGAATACAGGGTCCCATGGCTACACCTTC.

CDR3 amino acids: CSARGPRQGARGSYEQYF. CDR3 DNA sequence: TGCAGTGCTAGAGGCCCTCGACAGGGGGCCAGAGGATCCTACGAGCAGTACTTC. The V call is TRBV20-1, the J call TRBJ2-7, with TRBD1 matching 10 bases. This CDR3 comprises 18 residues. Germline V gene lookup returns CDR1 DFQATT and CDR2 SNEGSKA (reference sequence). The J segment lost 1 base and the V segment lost 1 base, leaving 13 bases of the junction unmatched.

The chain carries TRBV5-4 and TRBJ1-2; no firm D call. The length of the CDR3 is 14 residues. With 3 bases removed from V and 6 bases from J, the gap between germline ends came to 15 bases. Germline V gene data show CDR1 as SGHNT and CDR2 as YYREEE (reference sequence). In DNA, the CDR3 is TGTGCCAGCAGCTCACCGGACGAGTTGAATGGCTACACCTTC. Translating gives CASSSPDELNGYTF.

The chain couples TRBV28 to TRBJ2-2; D is ambiguous. CDR3 length: 13 residues. V shed 7 bases and J shed 5 bases, with 11 bases lying between them. The germline V gene encodes CDR1 MDHEN and CDR2 SYDVKM. CDR3 in amino acids: CASTLWQTGELFF. In DNA form, the CDR3 reads TGTGCCAGCACCCTATGGCAGACCGGGGAGCTGTTTTTT.

The V gene is TRBV12-3 or TRBV12-4, the J gene TRBJ2-7, with a tentative D call TRBD1 (5 bases). CDR3 size: 14 residues. V lost 3 bases, J lost 7 bases, and 16 bases lay in between. CDR3 amino acids: CASSFGSPAGEQYF. CDR3 DNA sequence: TGTGCCAGCAGTTTTGGCAGTCCGGCAGGGGAGCAGTACTTC.

This chain joins TRBV20-1 and TRBJ1-1; a weak D match, TRBD1 (6 bases). The CDR3 spans 13 residues. V lost 4 bases, J lost 1 base, and 10 bases lay in between. Germline V gives CDR1 DFQATT, CDR2 SNEGSKA (reference sequence). The CDR3 DNA reads as TGCAGTGCTAAAGGACAGCGGAACACTGAAGCTTTCTTT. Translation gives CSAKGQRNTEAFF.

The rearrangement joins TRBV6-2 or TRBV6-3 to TRBJ1-1; the D is unclear. V was cut by 2 bases and J by 2 bases, with 12 bases left in between. Germline V gene sequence: CDR1 MNHEY, CDR2 SVGEGT. This CDR3 contains 15 residues. Here the CDR3 reads CASSYGSAVNTEAFF. CDR3 DNA sequence: TGTGCCAGCAGTTACGGGTCGGCCGTCAACACTGAAGCTTTCTTT.

To note about this clonotype: Relative to the germline gene, one junction end is altered; a read error may explain this. The chain couples TRBV7-9 to TRBJ1-1, with D uncertain. Germline V gene lookup returns CDR1 SEHNR and CDR2 FQNEAQ (reference sequence). This CDR3 comprises 16 residues. The CDR3 loop is CASSLEWVGSGTVAFF. CDR3 DNA: TGTGCCAGCAGCTTAGAGTGGGTTGGCTCCGGAACTGTAGCTTTCTTT.

This sequence joins TRBV3-1 and TRBJ1-6; TRBD1 agrees at 7 bases. CDR3 length: 14 residues. Germline values: CDR1 LGHDT, CDR2 YNNKEL (reference sequence). Trimming cost V 8 bases and J 5 bases; bases outside gene matches: 6. The CDR3 sequence is CASAPGQNNSPLHF. DNA of the CDR3: TGTGCCAGCGCCCCGGGACAGAATAATTCACCCCTCCACTTT.

The chain couples TRBV3-1 to TRBJ2-3; D is unclear. From germline, CDR1 is LGHDT and CDR2 YNNKEL (reference sequence). V dropped 0 bases and J dropped 1 base, with 14 bases sitting between them. The CDR3 covers 17 residues. The CDR3, as DNA: TGTGCCAGCAGCCAAGATCCAGCGTCCTGGGGCACAGATACGCAGTATTTT. Translated, it gives CASSQDPASWGTDTQYF.

This clonotype was counted between two and nine times. The genes are TRBV7-3 and TRBJ2-7; D possibly corresponds to TRBD2 (6 bases). The length of the CDR3 is 13 residues. Germline V gene lookup returns CDR1 SGHTA and CDR2 FQGTGA. The ends were cut back, 5 bases at V and 3 bases at J, with 11 bases in the middle. This CDR3 reads CASSPQGGYEQYF. For the CDR3, the DNA is TGTGCCAGCAGCCCCCAGGGAGGCTACGAGCAGTACTTC.

The J gene is TRBJ2-1, the V gene TRBV5-1, with TRBD2 matching over 13 bases. The germline V gene has CDR1 SGHRS and CDR2 YFSETQ. Losses at the gene ends were 2 bases for V and 10 bases for J; bases not matched to a gene: 6. The CDR3 consists of 15 residues. In DNA, the CDR3 is TGCGCCAGCAGCTTCGACGGACTAGCGGGAGCGGAGCAGTTCTTC. It codes for CASSFDGLAGAEQFF. The whole variable domain, filled in from reference TRBV5-1 and TRBJ2-1, reads KAGVTQTPRYLIKTRGQQVTLSCSPISGHRSVSWYQQTPGQGLQFLFEYFSETQRNKGNFPGRFSGRQFSNSRSEMNVSTLELGDSALYLCASSFDGLAGAEQFFGPGTRLTVL.

This chain connects TRBV28 to TRBJ2-1, with TRBD2 matching over 7 bases. The V gene end was trimmed by 7 bases and the J gene end by 8 bases; junction bases not matched to a gene: 8. Germline V gene data show CDR1 as MDHEN and CDR2 as SYDVKM. The CDR3 sequence is 13 residues long. CDR3 loop: CASNKAGVDEQFF. CDR3 coding DNA: TGTGCCAGCAACAAGGCGGGGGTGGATGAGCAGTTCTTC.

The chain has TRBV19 and TRBJ2-7; 10 bases align to TRBD1. With V trimmed by 4 bases and J by 6 bases, 6 bases remained unmatched. In germline, CDR1 is LNHDA, CDR2 SQIVND (reference sequence). The CDR3 has 14 amino acids. CDR3 amino acids: CASSTGTGVREQYF. In nucleotides, the CDR3 is TGTGCCAGTAGTACTGGGACAGGGGTACGCGAGCAGTACTTC.

A single count supports this clonotype. CDR3 in amino acids: CASGGVGSNQPQHF. The DNA of the CDR3 is TGTGCCAGCGGCGGGGTCGGTAGCAATCAGCCCCAGCATTTT. This chain uses TRBV9 with TRBJ1-5; D unclear. CDR1 SGDLS and CDR2 YYNGEE come from the germline V gene. V was trimmed by 7 bases and J by 0 bases, leaving 11 bases between them. The CDR3 contains 14 residues.

The chain recombines TRBV3-1 with TRBJ2-1; 12 nucleotides match TRBD2. The junction had 3 bases not matched to a gene; V was cut back by 1 base and J by 5 bases. The CDR3 sequence is 16 residues long. Germline assignment: CDR1 LGHDT and CDR2 YNNKEL (reference sequence). The CDR3 sequence is CASSQVLAGGNNEQFF. The CDR3 region has the DNA TGTGCCAGCAGCCAAGTGCTAGCGGGGGGGAACAATGAGCAGTTCTTC.

The chain joins TRBV20-1 to TRBJ2-1, with 8 bases lining up with TRBD2. V lost 1 base and J lost 4; bases outside the gene matches: 6. Germline V gene lookup returns CDR1 DFQATT and CDR2 SNEGSKA (reference sequence). The CDR3 spans 15 residues. The CDR3 sequence is CSARVRVAGYNEQFF. The CDR3 bases are TGCAGTGCTAGAGTTCGGGTAGCGGGGTACAATGAGCAGTTCTTC.

The chain carries TRBV14 and TRBJ1-1, with 7 bases identical to TRBD1. The CDR3 is made up of 15 amino acids. Looked up from germline, CDR1 is SGHDN and CDR2 is FVKESK. J was trimmed by 3 bases and V by 4 bases; bases with no gene match: 8. CDR3: CASSRLDREDTEAFF. The CDR3 DNA reads TGTGCCAGCAGCCGCTTAGACAGGGAGGACACTGAAGCTTTCTTT.

This clonotype was seen only once. The chain recombines TRBV20-1 with TRBJ1-1; 8 bases agree with TRBD1. The V gene's germline CDR1 is DFQATT and CDR2 SNEGSKA (reference sequence). This CDR3 region has 14 residues. Unmatched junction bases numbered 7, after V lost 5 bases and J lost 2 bases. CDR3 nucleotides: TGCAGTGCTTCTCGGACAGGGCCTAACACTGAAGCTTTCTTT. This codes for CSASRTGPNTEAFF.

The V call is TRBV15, the J call TRBJ2-5, with a weak D call TRBD1 (6 bases). Germline CDR1 LNHNV, CDR2 YYDKDF (reference sequence). The CDR3 is 14 amino acids. The V end was cut by 0 bases, the J end by 7 bases, with 12 bases between. CDR3 DNA sequence: TGTGCCACCAGCAGAGATCGCAGGGGCAGGACCCAGTACTTC. Protein sequence: CATSRDRRGRTQYF. Filled out from reference TRBV15 and TRBJ2-5, the complete variable domain reads DAMVIQNPRYQVTQFGKPVTLSCSQTLNHNVMYWYQQKSSQAPKLLFHYYDKDFNNEADTPDNFQSRRPNTSFCFLDIRSPGLGDTAMYLCATSRDRRGRTQYFGPGTRLLVL.

CDR3 in DNA: TGTGCCAGCAGCTTGACAGATCCGAATTCACCCCTCCACTTT. Amino acids: CASSLTDPNSPLHF. This rearrangement joins TRBV6-5 to TRBJ1-6; TRBD1 is a possible D gene (5 bases). The V gene's germline CDR1 is MNHEY and CDR2 SVGAGI. V was trimmed by 6 bases and J by 7 bases, leaving 13 bases between them. There are 14 residues in the CDR3.

This rearrangement joins TRBV20-1 to TRBJ1-2, with D hard to call. Deletions cut 5 bases from V and 4 bases from J, with 11 bases between. This CDR3 is built from 12 residues. Germline loops: CDR1 DFQATT, CDR2 SNEGSKA (reference sequence). CDR3 DNA sequence: TGCAGTGCTCCTGACCGCACCTATGGCTACACCTTC. Protein product: CSAPDRTYGYTF.

V gene TRBV5-6 combines with J gene TRBJ1-4, with no clear D. CDR1 SGHDT and CDR2 YYEEEE come from the germline V gene. V was shortened by 4 bases and J by 8 bases, with 18 bases between the two germline ends. The CDR3 sequence is 15 residues long. The CDR3, as DNA: TGTGCCAGCAGCCCGGGCGGGAGGCCGGGGGAAAAACTGTTTTTT. Residues: CASSPGGRPGEKLFF.